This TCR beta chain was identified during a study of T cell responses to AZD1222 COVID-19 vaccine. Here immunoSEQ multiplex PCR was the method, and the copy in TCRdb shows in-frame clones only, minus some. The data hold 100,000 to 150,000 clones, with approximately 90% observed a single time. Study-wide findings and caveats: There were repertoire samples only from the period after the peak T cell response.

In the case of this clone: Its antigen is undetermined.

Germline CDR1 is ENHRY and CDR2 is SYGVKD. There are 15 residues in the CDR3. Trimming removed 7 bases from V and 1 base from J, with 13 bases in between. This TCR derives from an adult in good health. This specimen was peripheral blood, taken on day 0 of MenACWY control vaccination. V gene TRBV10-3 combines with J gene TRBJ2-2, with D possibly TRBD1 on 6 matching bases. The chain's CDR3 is CAITRDKVNTGELFF. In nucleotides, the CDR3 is TGTGCCATCACCCGGGACAAGGTGAACACCGGGGAGCTGTTTTTT.